This paragraph covers one TCR beta chain sequence. Clones were read by immunoSEQ multiplex PCR, and TCRdb kept only the in-frame ones, dropping some. The table shows about 20,000 clones, with roughly three quarters occurring only once. Documented time point: cycle 4 day 1 (C4D1), after 6 weeks of nivolumab. All patients experienced relapse after autologous stem cell transplantation, and brentuximab vedotin exposure was variable. V dropped 5 bases and J dropped 2 bases, with 9 bases sitting between them. Germline CDR1 is SGHTA and CDR2 is FQGNSA. CDR3 length: 14 residues. This specimen belongs to a study of PD-1 blockade in classical Hodgkin lymphoma.

The V gene is TRBV7-2, the J gene TRBJ2-2; a weak D match, TRBD2 (6 bases). The TCR sequence derives from a human donor with classical Hodgkin lymphoma. Sequenced material: peripheral blood mononuclear cells (PBMCs), taken before the fourth cycle of nivolumab. CDR3 sequence (DNA): TGTGCCAGCAGCGCGGGAAGTAACACCGGGGAGCTGTTTTTT. Translated, it gives CASSAGSNTGELFF.